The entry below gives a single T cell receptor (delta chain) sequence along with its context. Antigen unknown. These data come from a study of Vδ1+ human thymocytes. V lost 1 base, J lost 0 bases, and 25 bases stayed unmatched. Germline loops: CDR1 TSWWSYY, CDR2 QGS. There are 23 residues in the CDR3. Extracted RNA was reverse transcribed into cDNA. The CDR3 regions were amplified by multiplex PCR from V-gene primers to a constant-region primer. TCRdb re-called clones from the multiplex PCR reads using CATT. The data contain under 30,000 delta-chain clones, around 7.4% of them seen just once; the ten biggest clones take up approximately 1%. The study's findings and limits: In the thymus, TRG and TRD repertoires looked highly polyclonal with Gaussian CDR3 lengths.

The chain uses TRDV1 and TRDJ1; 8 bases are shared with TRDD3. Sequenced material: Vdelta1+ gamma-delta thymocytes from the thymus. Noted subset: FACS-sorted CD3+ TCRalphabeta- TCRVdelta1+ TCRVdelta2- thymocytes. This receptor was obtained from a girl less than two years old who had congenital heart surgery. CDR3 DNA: TGTGCTCTTGGGGAACCCGCCCTCGATATTTGCTGGGGGACATCCGCGTACACCGATAAACTCATCTTT. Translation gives CALGEPALDICWGTSAYTDKLIF.